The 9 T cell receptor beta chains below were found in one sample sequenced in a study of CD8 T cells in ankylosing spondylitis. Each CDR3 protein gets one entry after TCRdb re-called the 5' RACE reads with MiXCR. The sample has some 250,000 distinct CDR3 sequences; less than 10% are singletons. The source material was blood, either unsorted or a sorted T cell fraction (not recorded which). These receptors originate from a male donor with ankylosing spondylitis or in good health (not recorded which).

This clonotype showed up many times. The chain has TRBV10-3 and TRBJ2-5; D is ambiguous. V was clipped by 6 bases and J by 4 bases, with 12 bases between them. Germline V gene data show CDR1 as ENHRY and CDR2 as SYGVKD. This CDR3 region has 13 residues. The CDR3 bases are TGTGCCATCAGGAGTTCCCAGCCAGAGACCCAGTACTTC. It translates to CAIRSSQPETQYF.

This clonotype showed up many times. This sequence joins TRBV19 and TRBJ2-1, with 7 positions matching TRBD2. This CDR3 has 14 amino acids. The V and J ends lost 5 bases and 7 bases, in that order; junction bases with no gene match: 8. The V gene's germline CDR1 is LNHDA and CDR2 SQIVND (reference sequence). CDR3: CASSFRTSWNEQFF. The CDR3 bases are TGTGCCAGTAGTTTCCGGACTAGTTGGAATGAGCAGTTCTTC. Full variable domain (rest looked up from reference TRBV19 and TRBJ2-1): DGGITQSPKYLFRKEGQNVTLSCEQNLNHDAMYWYRQDPGQGLRLIYYSQIVNDFQKGDIAEGYSVSREKKESFPLTVTSAQKNPTAFYLCASSFRTSWNEQFFGPGTRLTVL.

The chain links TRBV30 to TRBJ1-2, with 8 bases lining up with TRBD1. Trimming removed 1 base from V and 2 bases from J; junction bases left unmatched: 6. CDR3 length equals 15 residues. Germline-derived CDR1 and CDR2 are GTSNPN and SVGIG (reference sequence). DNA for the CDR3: TGTGCCTGGAGTGCCGACAGGGGAAACAACTATGGCTACACCTTC. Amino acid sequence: CAWSADRGNNYGYTF.

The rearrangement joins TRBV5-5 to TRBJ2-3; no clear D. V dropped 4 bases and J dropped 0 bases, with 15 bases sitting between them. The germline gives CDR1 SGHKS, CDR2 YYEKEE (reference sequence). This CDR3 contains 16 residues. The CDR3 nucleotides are TGTGCCAGCAGCCCACTGGGATTTCCAAGCACAGATACGCAGTATTTT. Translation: CASSPLGFPSTDTQYF.

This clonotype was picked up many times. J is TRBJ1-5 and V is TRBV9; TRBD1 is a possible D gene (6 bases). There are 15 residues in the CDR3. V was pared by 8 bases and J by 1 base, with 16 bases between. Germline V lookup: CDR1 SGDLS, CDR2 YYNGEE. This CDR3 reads CASDGGSGSNQPQHF. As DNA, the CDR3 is TGTGCCAGTGACGGGGGCTCGGGAAGCAATCAGCCCCAGCATTTT.

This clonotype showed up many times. Here the CDR3 DNA reads TGTGCCAGCAGCTCCACCCGGGACAGCAATGAGCAGTTCTTC. Translating gives CASSSTRDSNEQFF. This sequence joins TRBV7-9 and TRBJ2-1, with 7 bases matching TRBD1. CDR3 length equals 14 residues. V lost 4 bases to trimming and J lost 6 bases; unmatched junction nucleotides: 6. Germline V gene data show CDR1 as SEHNR and CDR2 as FQNEAQ (reference sequence).

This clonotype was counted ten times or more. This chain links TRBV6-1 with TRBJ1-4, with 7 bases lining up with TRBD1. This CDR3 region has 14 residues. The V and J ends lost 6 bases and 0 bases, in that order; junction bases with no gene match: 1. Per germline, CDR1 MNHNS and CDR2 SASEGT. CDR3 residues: CASRGQPTNEKLFF. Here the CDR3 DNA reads TGTGCCAGCAGGGGACAGCCAACTAATGAAAAACTGTTTTTT.

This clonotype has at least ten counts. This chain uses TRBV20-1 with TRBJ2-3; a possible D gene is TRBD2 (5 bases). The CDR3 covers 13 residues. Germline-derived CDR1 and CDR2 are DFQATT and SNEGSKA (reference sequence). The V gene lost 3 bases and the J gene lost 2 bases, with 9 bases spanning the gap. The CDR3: CSASLSATDTQYF. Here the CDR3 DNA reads TGCAGTGCTAGTCTTAGCGCCACAGATACGCAGTATTTT.

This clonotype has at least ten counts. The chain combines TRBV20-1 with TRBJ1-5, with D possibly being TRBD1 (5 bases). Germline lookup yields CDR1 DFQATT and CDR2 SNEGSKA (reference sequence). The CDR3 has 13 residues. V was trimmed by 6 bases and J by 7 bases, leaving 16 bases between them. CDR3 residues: CSAGARAGQPQHF. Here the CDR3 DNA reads TGCAGTGCCGGGGCCAGGGCAGGGCAGCCCCAGCATTTT.